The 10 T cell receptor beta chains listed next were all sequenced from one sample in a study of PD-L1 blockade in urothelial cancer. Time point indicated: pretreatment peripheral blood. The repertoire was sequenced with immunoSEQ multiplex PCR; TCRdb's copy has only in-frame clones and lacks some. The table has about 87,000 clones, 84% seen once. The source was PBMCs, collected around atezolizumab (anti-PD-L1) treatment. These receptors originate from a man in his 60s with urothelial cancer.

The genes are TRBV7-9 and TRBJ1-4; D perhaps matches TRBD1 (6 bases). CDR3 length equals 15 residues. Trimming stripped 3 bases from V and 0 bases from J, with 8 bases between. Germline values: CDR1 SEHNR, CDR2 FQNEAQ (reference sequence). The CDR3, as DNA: TGTGCCAGCAGCTTCAACAGGGCAACTAATGAAAAACTGTTTTTT. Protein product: CASSFNRATNEKLFF.

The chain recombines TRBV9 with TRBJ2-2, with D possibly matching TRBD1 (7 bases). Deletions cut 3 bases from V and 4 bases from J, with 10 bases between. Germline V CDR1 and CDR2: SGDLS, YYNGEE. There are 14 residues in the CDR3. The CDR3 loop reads CASSGQGGTGELFF. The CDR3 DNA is TGTGCCAGCAGCGGTCAGGGGGGCACCGGGGAGCTGTTTTTT.

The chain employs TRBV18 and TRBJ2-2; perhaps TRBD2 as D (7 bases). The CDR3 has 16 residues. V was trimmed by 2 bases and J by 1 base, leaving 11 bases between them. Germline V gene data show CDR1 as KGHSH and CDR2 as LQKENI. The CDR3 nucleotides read TGTGCCAGCTCACCAGCGCGGGGGCGGAACACCGGGGAGCTGTTTTTT. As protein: CASSPARGRNTGELFF.

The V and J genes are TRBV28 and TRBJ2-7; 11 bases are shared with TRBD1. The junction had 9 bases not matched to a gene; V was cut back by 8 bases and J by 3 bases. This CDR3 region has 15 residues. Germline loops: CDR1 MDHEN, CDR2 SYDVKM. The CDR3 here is CASSEAGQGDYEQYF. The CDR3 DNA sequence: TGTGCCAGCTCGGAGGCGGGACAGGGGGACTACGAGCAGTACTTC.

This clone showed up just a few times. CDR3 in amino acids: CASSAPQGDNSPLHF. DNA for the CDR3: TGTGCCAGCAGCGCCCCACAGGGGGATAATTCACCCCTCCACTTT. The rearrangement links TRBV7-9 to TRBJ1-6; 8 bases align to TRBD1. J lost 5 bases, V lost 5 bases, and 5 bases had no gene match. The germline V gene encodes CDR1 SEHNR and CDR2 FQNEAQ (reference sequence). The CDR3 has 15 amino acids.

This CDR3 is CASSRTRTYNEQFF. The CDR3 DNA reads TGTGCCAGCAGCCGGACTAGAACCTACAATGAGCAGTTCTTC. The genes are TRBV7-2 and TRBJ2-1, with TRBD2 matching over 7 bases. Losses at the gene ends were 5 bases for V and 2 bases for J; bases not matched to a gene: 3. The CDR3 contains 14 residues. The germline CDR1 and CDR2 sequences are SGHTA and FQGNSA.

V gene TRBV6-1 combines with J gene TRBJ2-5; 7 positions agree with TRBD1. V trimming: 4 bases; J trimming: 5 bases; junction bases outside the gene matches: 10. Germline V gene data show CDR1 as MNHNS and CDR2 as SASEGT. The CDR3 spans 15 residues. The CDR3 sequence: CASSAPGQIWETQYF. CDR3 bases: TGTGCCAGCAGTGCACCGGGACAGATTTGGGAGACCCAGTACTTC.

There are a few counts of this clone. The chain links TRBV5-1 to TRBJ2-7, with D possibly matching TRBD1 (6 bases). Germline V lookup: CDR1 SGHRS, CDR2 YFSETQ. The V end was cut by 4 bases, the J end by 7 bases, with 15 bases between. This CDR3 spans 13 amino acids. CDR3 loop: CASSPRDTAEQYF. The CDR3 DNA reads TGCGCCAGCAGCCCTCGGGACACTGCTGAGCAGTACTTC.

The CDR3 spells CASSLVGTGYNEQFF. CDR3 sequence (DNA): TGTGCCAGCAGCTTAGTCGGGACTGGCTACAATGAGCAGTTCTTC. The V and J genes are TRBV7-3 and TRBJ2-1; the D gene is possibly TRBD2 (6 bases). Per germline, CDR1 SGHTA and CDR2 FQGTGA. The CDR3 contains 15 residues. V lost 2 bases and J lost 3, with 11 bases in between. The full variable domain, in which reference TRBV7-3 and TRBJ2-1 provide the parts outside the CDR3, is GAGVSQTPSNKVTEKGKYVELRCDPISGHTALYWYRQSLGQGPEFLIYFQGTGAADDSGLPNDRFFAVRPEGSVSTLKIQRTERGDSAVYLCASSLVGTGYNEQFFGPGTRLTVL.

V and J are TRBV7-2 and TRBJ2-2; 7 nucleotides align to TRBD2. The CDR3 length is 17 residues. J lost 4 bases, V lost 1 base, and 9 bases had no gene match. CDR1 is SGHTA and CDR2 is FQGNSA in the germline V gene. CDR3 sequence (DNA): TGTGCCAGCAGCTTAGACAGGACTAGGCGGGGCACCGGGGAGCTGTTTTTT. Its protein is CASSLDRTRRGTGELFF.